This TCR beta chain originates from a study of blood T cell repertoires in COVID-19. Study background: Specimens from acute and convalescent COVID-19 originated in the United States, Italy and Spain. The cDNA or gDNA used as material had been derived from T cells, B-cell-depleted T cells, or PBMCs.

The CDR3 is made up of 16 amino acids. The V end lost 0 bases, the J end lost 2 bases, and 12 bases lay between the germline ends. Germline CDR1 reads MGHRA; CDR2 reads YSYEKL. In the original processing: By means of reference gene primer amplification, nucleated cell counts were estimated. Libraries were prepared by immunoSEQ multiplex PCR; TCRdb keeps only in-frame clonotypes and omits some of them. V and J calls and clone size follow that table, whereas D and trimming were derived from the DNA. The sample lists about 240,000 clones, about nine tenths occurring once. The chain uses TRBV4-1 and TRBJ2-3; D is perhaps TRBD2 (6 bases). Sequencing was performed on peripheral blood. This receptor was obtained from a man aged 25-40 years with COVID-19, enrolled during active disease. Here the CDR3 reads CASSQEKGLTTDTQYF. CDR3 nucleotides: TGCGCCAGCAGCCAAGAGAAGGGACTTACCACAGATACGCAGTATTTT.